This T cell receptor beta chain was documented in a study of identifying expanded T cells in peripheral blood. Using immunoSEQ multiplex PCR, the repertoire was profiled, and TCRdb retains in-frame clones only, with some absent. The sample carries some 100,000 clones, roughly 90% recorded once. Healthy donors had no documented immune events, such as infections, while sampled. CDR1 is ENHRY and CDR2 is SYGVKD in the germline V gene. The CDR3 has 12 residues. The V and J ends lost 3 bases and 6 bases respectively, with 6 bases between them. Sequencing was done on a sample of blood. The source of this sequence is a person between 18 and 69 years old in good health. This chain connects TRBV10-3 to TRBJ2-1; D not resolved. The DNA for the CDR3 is TGTGCCATCAGTGATCAAGGCAATGAGCAGTTCTTC. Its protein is CAISDQGNEQFF.